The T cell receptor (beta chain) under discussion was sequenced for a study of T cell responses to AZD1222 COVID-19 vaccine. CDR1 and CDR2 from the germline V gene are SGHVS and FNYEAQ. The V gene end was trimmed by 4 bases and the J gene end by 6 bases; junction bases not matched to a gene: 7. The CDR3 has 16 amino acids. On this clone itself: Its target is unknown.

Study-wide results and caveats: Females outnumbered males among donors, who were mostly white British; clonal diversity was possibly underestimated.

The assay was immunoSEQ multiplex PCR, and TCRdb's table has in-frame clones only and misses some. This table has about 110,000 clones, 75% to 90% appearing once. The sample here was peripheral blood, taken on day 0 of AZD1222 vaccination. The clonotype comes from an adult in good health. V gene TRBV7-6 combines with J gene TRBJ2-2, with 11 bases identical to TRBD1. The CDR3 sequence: CASSSLSGQGAGELFF. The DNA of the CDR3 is TGTGCCAGCAGCTCACTCTCGGGACAGGGGGCCGGGGAGCTGTTTTTT.